Reported below is one T cell receptor (beta chain). The antigen it recognizes is unknown. The sample holds no much larger clone one base away, and base qualities are not on file. This sample stems from a study of T cell repertoires in cytomegalovirus infection (dated by TCRdb to between 2019 and 2020). Background on the whole study: Recently identified HLA-C-restricted CMV epitopes, whose presentation resists viral immunomodulation, were targeted by peptide stimulations together with well-studied HLA-B-restricted epitopes. Donor HLA type was relevant to the analysis, because carriage of CMV infection together with the matching HLA type was indicated by public TCR beta signatures.

The paper's findings and limits, for the study overall: In both this cohort and an independent cohort of 352 donors, the cumulative frequency of public TCR beta family members distinguished carriers of CMV infection plus the relevant HLA type. The ex vivo response was dominated by HLA-C-restricted CMV-specific TCR beta clonotypes, which also provided the single most frequent clonotype in two of eight donors.

The data were produced on an Illumina HiSeq 1500. TCRdb reanalyzed the raw reads on its own, using fastp at Q25 for trimming and MiXCR for clone calling, and kept in-frame beta chains. Entries that share a CDR3 protein sequence are merged under the most common genes and DNA. This sample holds a few hundred thousand distinct CDR3 sequences; about 39% were observed only once. Of the sample, around 48% falls within the top ten clones. The CDR3 holds 18 amino acids from the cysteine to the phenylalanine. The DNA shown is the 54-base CDR3, in frame from base 1. V is cut back by 2 bases and J by 0 bases, with 9 bases in the junction unmatched. The germline V gene specifies SGHVS as CDR1 and FNYEAQ as CDR2. The treatment or condition label for this specimen denotes: in vitro stimulation with specific CMV peptide epitopes to enrich CMV-specific T cells.

The TCR originated in a human donor in good health (CMV status not recorded). Some clones in this sample may be carry-over from other donors' samples. The sequencing here drew on cultured PBMCs, taken from culture after CMV antigen stimulation. This chain joins TRBV7-6 to TRBJ2-3; 9 of the junction bases match TRBD2. The DNA is as follows: TGTGCCAGCAGCTTAAATCTCGCAGGACTAGCGAGCACAGATACGCAGTATTTT. Translated, this is CASSLNLAGLASTDTQYF.